This T cell receptor (beta chain) was captured by sequencing in a study of cytomegalovirus exposure and HLA in healthy donors. Notes on the study in general: Association of a missense DCLRE1C variant with TCR beta V- and J-gene trimming was reported in a later analysis.

With respect to this clone: Its antigen is undetermined.

The CDR3 is made up of 15 amino acids. Germline CDR1 is MDHEN and CDR2 is SYDVKM. Trimming pared 6 bases from V and 4 bases from J, leaving 15 bases between. The PCR contained 60 Vbeta and 13 Jbeta primers. Repertoires were generated with immunoSEQ multiplex PCR, while TCRdb's copy carries only in-frame clones and drops some. This sample's table reports approximately 110,000 clones. Though nominally healthy at sampling, donors likely had unrecorded immune exposures. The TCR sequence derives from a man aged 18 to 29 in good health and CMV-seronegative. This chain uses TRBV28 with TRBJ1-4; D is unclear. Sequenced sample: PBMCs. CDR3 protein: CASRLSRRSNEKLFF. CDR3 sequence (DNA): TGTGCCAGCAGATTAAGTCGGCGGAGTAATGAAAAACTGTTTTTT.